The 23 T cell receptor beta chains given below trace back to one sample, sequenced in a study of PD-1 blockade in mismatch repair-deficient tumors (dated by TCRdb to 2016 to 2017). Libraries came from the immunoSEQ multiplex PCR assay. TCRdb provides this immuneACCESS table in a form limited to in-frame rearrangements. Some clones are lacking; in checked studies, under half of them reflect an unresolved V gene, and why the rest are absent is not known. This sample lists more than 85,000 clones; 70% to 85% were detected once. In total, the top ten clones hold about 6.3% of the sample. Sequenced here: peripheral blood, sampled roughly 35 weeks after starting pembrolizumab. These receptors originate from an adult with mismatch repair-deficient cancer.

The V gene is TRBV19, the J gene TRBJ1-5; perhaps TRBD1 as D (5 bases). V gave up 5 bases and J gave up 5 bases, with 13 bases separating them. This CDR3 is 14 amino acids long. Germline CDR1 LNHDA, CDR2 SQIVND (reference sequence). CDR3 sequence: CASSPRGGDQPQHF. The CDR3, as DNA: TGTGCCAGTAGTCCTCGGGGGGGGGATCAGCCCCAGCATTTT.

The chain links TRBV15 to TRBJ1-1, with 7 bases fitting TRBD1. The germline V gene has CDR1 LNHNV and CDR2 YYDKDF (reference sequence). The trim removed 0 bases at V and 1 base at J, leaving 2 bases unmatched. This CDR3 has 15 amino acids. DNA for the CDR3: TGTGCCACCAGCAGAGATACAGGGGAGAACACTGAAGCTTTCTTT. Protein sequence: CATSRDTGENTEAFF.

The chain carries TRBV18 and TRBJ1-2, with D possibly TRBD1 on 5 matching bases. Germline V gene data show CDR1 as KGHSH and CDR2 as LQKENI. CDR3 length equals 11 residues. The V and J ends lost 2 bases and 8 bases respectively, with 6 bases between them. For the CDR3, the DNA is TGTGCCAGCTCACCAGGGGACGGCTACACCTTC. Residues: CASSPGDGYTF.

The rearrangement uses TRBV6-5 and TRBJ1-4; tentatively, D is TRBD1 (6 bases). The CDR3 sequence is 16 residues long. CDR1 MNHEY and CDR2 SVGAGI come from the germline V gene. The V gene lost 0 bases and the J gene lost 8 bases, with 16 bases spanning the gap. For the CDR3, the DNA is TGTGCCAGCAGTTACTCGCGGGGGGCGAACGCGGAAAAACTGTTTTTT. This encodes CASSYSRGANAEKLFF.

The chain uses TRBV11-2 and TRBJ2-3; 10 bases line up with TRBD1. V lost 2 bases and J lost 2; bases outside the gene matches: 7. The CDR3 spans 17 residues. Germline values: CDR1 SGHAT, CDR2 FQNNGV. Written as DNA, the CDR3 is TGTGCCAGCAGCTTATATAGAGACAGGGGGCTCACAGATACGCAGTATTTT. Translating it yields CASSLYRDRGLTDTQYF.

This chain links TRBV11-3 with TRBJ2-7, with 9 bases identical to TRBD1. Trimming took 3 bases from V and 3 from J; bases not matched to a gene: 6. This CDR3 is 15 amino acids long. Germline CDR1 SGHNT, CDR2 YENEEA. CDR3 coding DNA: TGTGCCAGCAGCTTCCGAGCGGGACAGGGCTACGAGCAGTACTTC. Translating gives CASSFRAGQGYEQYF.

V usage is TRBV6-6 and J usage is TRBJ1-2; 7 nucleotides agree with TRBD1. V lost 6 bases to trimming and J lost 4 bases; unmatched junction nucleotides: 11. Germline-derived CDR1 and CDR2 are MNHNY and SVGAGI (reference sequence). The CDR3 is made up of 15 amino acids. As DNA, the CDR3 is TGTGCCAGCAGCTTCTTACAGGGGCTAAGCTATGGCTACACCTTC. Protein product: CASSFLQGLSYGYTF.

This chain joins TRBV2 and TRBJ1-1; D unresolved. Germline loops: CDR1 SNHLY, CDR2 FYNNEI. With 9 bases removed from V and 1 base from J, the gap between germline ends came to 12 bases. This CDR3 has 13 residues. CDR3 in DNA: TGTGCCAGAGTGTCAGGAGCGAACACTGAAGCTTTCTTT. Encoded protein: CARVSGANTEAFF.

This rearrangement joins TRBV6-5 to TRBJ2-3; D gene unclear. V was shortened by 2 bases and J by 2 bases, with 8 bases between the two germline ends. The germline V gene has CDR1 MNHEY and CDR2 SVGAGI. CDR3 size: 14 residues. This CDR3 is CASSYGRTTDTQYF. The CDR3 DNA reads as TGTGCCAGCAGTTACGGACGGACCACAGATACGCAGTATTTT.

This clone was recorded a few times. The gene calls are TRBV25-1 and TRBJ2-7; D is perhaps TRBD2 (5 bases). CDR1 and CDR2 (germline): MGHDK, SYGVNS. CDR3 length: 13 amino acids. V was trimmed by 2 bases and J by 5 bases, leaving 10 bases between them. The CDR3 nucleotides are TGTGCCAGCAGTGAAGGGTCGAGGGACGAGCAGTACTTC. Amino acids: CASSEGSRDEQYF.

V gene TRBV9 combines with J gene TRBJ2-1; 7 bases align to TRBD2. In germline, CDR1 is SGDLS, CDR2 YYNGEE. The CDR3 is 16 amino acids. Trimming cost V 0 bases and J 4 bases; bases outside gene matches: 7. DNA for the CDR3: TGTGCCAGCAGCGTAGAAGGTAGCGGGCCTTACAATGAGCAGTTCTTC. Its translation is CASSVEGSGPYNEQFF.

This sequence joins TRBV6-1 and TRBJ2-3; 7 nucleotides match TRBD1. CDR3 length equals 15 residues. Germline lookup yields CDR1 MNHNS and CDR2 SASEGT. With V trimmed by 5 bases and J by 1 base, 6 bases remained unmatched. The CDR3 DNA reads TGTGCCAGCAGTCTTAGGGGGCTTGGCACAGATACGCAGTATTTT. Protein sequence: CASSLRGLGTDTQYF.

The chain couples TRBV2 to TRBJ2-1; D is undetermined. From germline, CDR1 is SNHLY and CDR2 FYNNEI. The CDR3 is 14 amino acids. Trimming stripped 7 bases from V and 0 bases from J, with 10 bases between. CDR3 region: CASKGTDSYNEQFF. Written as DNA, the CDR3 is TGTGCCAGCAAAGGAACAGACTCCTACAATGAGCAGTTCTTC.

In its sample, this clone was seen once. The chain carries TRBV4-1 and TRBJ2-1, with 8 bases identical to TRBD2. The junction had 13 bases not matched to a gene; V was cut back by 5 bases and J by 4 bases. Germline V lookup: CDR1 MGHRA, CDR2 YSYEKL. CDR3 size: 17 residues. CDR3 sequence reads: CASSNPGLERIYNEQFF. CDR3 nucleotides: TGCGCCAGCAGCAACCCGGGACTAGAGAGGATTTACAATGAGCAGTTCTTC.

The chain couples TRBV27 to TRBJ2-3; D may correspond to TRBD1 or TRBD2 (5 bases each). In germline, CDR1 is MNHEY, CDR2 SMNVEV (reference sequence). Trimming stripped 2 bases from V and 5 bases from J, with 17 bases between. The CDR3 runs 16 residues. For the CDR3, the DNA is TGTGCCAGCAGTTTAATTGGGGACCTTAGGATAGATACGCAGTATTTT. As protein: CASSLIGDLRIDTQYF.

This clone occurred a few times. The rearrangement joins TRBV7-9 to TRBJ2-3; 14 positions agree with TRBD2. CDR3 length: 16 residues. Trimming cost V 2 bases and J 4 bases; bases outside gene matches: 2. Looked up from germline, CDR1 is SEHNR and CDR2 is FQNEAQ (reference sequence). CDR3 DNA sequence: TGTGCCAGCAGCTTACGACTAGCGGGAGGGGCAGATACGCAGTATTTT. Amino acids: CASSLRLAGGADTQYF.

The CDR3 DNA reads TGTGCCATCAGCCACAGGGAGGACACTGAAGCTTTCTTT. It specifies CAISHREDTEAFF. The chain combines TRBV10-3 with TRBJ1-1; D may be TRBD1 (6 bases). In germline, CDR1 is ENHRY, CDR2 SYGVKD. CDR3 length: 13 amino acids. Between the trimmed V and J ends, which lost 6 bases and 3 bases, there was a span of 11 bases.

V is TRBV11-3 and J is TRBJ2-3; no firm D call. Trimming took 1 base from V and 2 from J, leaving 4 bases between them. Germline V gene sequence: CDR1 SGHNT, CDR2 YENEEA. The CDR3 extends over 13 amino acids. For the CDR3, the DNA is TGTGCCAGCAGCTTAGCCCTCACAGATACGCAGTATTTT. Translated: CASSLALTDTQYF.

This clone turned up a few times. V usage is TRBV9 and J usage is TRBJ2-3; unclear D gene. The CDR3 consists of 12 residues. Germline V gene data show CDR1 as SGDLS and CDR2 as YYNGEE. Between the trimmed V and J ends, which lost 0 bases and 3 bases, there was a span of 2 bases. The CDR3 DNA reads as TGTGCCAGCAGCGTAGGGACAGATACGCAGTATTTT. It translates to CASSVGTDTQYF.

Here the CDR3 reads CASSLNGQGARRGETQYF. CDR3 coding DNA: TGTGCCAGCAGCTTAAACGGACAGGGGGCGCGTCGTGGAGAGACCCAGTACTTC. This chain links TRBV7-8 with TRBJ2-5; 11 nucleotides agree with TRBD1. Germline loops: CDR1 SGHVS, CDR2 FQNEAQ. The length of the CDR3 is 18 residues. The trim removed 2 bases at V and 4 bases at J, leaving 12 bases unmatched.

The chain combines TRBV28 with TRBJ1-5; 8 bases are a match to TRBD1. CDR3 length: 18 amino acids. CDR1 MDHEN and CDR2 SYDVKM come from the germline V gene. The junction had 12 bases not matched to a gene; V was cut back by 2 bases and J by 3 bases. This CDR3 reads CASSLMSGGVRDNQPQHF. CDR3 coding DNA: TGTGCCAGCAGTTTAATGTCAGGGGGCGTGCGGGACAATCAGCCCCAGCATTTT.

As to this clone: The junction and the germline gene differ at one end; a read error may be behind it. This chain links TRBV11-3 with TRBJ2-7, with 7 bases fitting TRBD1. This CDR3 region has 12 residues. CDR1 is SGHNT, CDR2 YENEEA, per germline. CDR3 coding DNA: TGTGCCAGCAGCTTAGATAAGGGGGCGGCAATCTTC. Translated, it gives CASSLDKGAAIF.

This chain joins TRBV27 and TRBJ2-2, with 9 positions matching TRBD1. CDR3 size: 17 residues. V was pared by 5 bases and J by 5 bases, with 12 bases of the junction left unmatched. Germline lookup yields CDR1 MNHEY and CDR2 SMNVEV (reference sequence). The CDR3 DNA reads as TGTGCCAGCAGTCAACACACCGGGACAGGGATGACCGGGGAGCTGTTTTTT. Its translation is CASSQHTGTGMTGELFF.